These T cell receptor beta chains were read from a single sample in a study of OX40 agonist ivuxolimab in advanced cancers. Using immunoSEQ multiplex PCR, the repertoire was profiled, and TCRdb retains in-frame clones only, with some absent. Of 70,000 or so clones in the sample, nearly 90% were seen once. Sequences were derived from CD4+ or CD8+ T cells sorted from blood, sampled in a trial of the OX40 agonist ivuxolimab. Every receptor here comes from an adult with an advanced solid tumor such as melanoma, head and neck, liver or kidney cancer. The CDR3 runs from the conserved cysteine through the conserved F or W. The order of the fields is clone size, J gene, V gene, D gene, CDR3 DNA, CDR3 protein. A D gene is named only where the DNA matches it firmly. Size is omitted from some rows. Given values are once, few, many or a class for expanded clones.

clone size: NA; J gene: TRBJ2-3; V gene: TRBV10-3; D gene: NA; CDR3 DNA: TGTGCCATCAGTGAAGGCAGGGACACAGATACGCAGTATTTT; CDR3 protein: CAISEGRDTDTQYF
clone size: NA; J gene: TRBJ2-2; V gene: TRBV10-3; D gene: NA; CDR3 DNA: TGTGCCATCAGTGAATTGGTAACCGGGGAGCTGTTTTTT; CDR3 protein: CAISELVTGELFF
clone size: NA; J gene: TRBJ1-4; V gene: TRBV30; D gene: NA; CDR3 DNA: TGTGCCTGGAGTGCCCAACAGGGCTTTAATGAAAAACTGTTTTTT; CDR3 protein: CAWSAQQGFNEKLFF
clone size: NA; J gene: TRBJ2-1; V gene: TRBV29-1; D gene: TRBD2; CDR3 DNA: TGCAGCGTTGACGGGGGCCTAGCGGGAGCCGCCTACAATGAGCAGTTCTTC; CDR3 protein: CSVDGGLAGAAYNEQFF
clone size: NA; J gene: TRBJ1-4; V gene: TRBV5-8; D gene: NA; CDR3 DNA: TGTGCCAGCAGCTTGGGCCAGGGCCTTGCAACTAATGAAAAACTGTTTTTT; CDR3 protein: CASSLGQGLATNEKLFF
clone size: NA; J gene: TRBJ2-3; V gene: TRBV7-2; D gene: TRBD2; CDR3 DNA: TGTGCCAGCAGCTTAAGACCCGGGGGGACAGATACGCAGTATTTT; CDR3 protein: CASSLRPGGTDTQYF
clone size: NA; J gene: TRBJ1-5; V gene: TRBV9; D gene: NA; CDR3 DNA: TGTGCCAGCAGCGTAGAGGCGTGGGGGCCCCAGCATTTT; CDR3 protein: CASSVEAWGPQHF
clone size: NA; J gene: TRBJ2-2; V gene: TRBV7-2; D gene: TRBD2; CDR3 DNA: TGTGCCACCAAAGGCCTAGCGGGAGTGAGATCGGTTACCGGGGAGCTGTTTTTT; CDR3 protein: CATKGLAGVRSVTGELFF
clone size: NA; J gene: TRBJ1-6; V gene: TRBV6-1; D gene: TRBD1; CDR3 DNA: TGTGCCAGCAAGGGGACAGAGAATTCACCCCTCCACTTT; CDR3 protein: CASKGTENSPLHF
clone size: few; J gene: TRBJ2-1; V gene: TRBV5-5; D gene: TRBD1; CDR3 DNA: TGTGCCAGCAGCTTAACAGGGGGTTCCTACAATGAGCAGTTCTTC; CDR3 protein: CASSLTGGSYNEQFF
clone size: NA; J gene: TRBJ1-5; V gene: TRBV5-6; D gene: TRBD1; CDR3 DNA: TGTGCCAGCAGTGGGACAGGCGGCCAGCCCCAGCATTTT; CDR3 protein: CASSGTGGQPQHF
clone size: NA; J gene: TRBJ2-2; V gene: TRBV6-5; D gene: TRBD1; CDR3 DNA: TGTGCCAGCAGTTACCGGGACAGCTTCGCCGGGGAGCTGTTTTTT; CDR3 protein: CASSYRDSFAGELFF
clone size: few; J gene: TRBJ1-4; V gene: TRBV30; D gene: NA; CDR3 DNA: TGTGCCTGGGCGGAGGGGTTCACTAATGAAAAACTGTTTTTT; CDR3 protein: CAWAEGFTNEKLFF
clone size: once; J gene: TRBJ2-1; V gene: TRBV7-6; D gene: NA; CDR3 DNA: TGTGCCAGCGTCGGAAACTACAATGAGCAGTTCTTC; CDR3 protein: CASVGNYNEQFF
clone size: NA; J gene: TRBJ1-5; V gene: TRBV2; D gene: NA; CDR3 DNA: TGTGCCAGCAGTGGTCAGGGACTCAAACAGCCCCAGCATTTT; CDR3 protein: CASSGQGLKQPQHF
clone size: few; J gene: TRBJ1-1; V gene: TRBV18; D gene: NA; CDR3 DNA: TGTGCCAGCTCACACGACAGGCAGAACACTGAAGCTTTCTTT; CDR3 protein: CASSHDRQNTEAFF
clone size: NA; J gene: TRBJ2-7; V gene: TRBV5-4; D gene: TRBD1; CDR3 DNA: TGTGCCAGCAGCTACATTACAGGGGCGTCCCCCTACGAGCAGTACTTC; CDR3 protein: CASSYITGASPYEQYF
clone size: NA; J gene: TRBJ2-1; V gene: TRBV7-3; D gene: TRBD1; CDR3 DNA: TGTGCCAGCAGCCCCCGTTCGGGACAGGGGTTTAATGAGCAGTTCTTC; CDR3 protein: CASSPRSGQGFNEQFF
clone size: NA; J gene: TRBJ2-5; V gene: TRBV4-1; D gene: TRBD1; CDR3 DNA: TGCGCCAGCAGCCCCCGACAGGGGTTCGAGACCCAGTACTTC; CDR3 protein: CASSPRQGFETQYF
clone size: NA; J gene: TRBJ2-1; V gene: TRBV6-6; D gene: TRBD2; CDR3 DNA: TGTGCCAGCAGAACCGGCACTAGCGGGAGAAATGAGCAGTTCTTC; CDR3 protein: CASRTGTSGRNEQFF
clone size: NA; J gene: TRBJ2-7; V gene: TRBV6-5; D gene: NA; CDR3 DNA: TGTGCCACCCTGGGCGATCAAGACCACTTC; CDR3 protein: CATLGDQDHF
clone size: NA; J gene: TRBJ2-7; V gene: TRBV6-5; D gene: TRBD1; CDR3 DNA: TGTGCCAGCAGCCCATGGGACAGGGCCTACGAGCAGTACTTC; CDR3 protein: CASSPWDRAYEQYF
clone size: NA; J gene: TRBJ1-6; V gene: TRBV2; D gene: NA; CDR3 DNA: TGTGCCAGCAGTGGAGAGGGGTCTAGGGGAGGTTCACCCCTCCACTTT; CDR3 protein: CASSGEGSRGGSPLHF
clone size: NA; J gene: TRBJ1-1; V gene: TRBV2; D gene: NA; CDR3 DNA: TGTGCCAGCAGTGAATATTTAGGGCCTTTCGGAGCTTTCTTT; CDR3 protein: CASSEYLGPFGAFF
clone size: NA; J gene: TRBJ2-7; V gene: TRBV19; D gene: TRBD1; CDR3 DNA: TGTGCCAGTAGTCCCGGGGACAGGCCCTACGAGCAGTACTTC; CDR3 protein: CASSPGDRPYEQYF
clone size: NA; J gene: TRBJ2-5; V gene: TRBV2; D gene: NA; CDR3 DNA: TGTGCCAGCAGTGTGAGACAGAGAACAGAGACCCAGTACTTC; CDR3 protein: CASSVRQRTETQYF
clone size: NA; J gene: TRBJ2-1; V gene: TRBV7-2; D gene: NA; CDR3 DNA: TGTGCCAGCAGCTTATACGCGGGAGAGCAGTTCTTC; CDR3 protein: CASSLYAGEQFF
clone size: NA; J gene: TRBJ2-2; V gene: TRBV12-5; D gene: NA; CDR3 DNA: TGTGCTAGTGGTTTGGTACAAGGGGTCGGCACCGGGGAGCTGTTTTTT; CDR3 protein: CASGLVQGVGTGELFF
clone size: NA; J gene: TRBJ1-1; V gene: TRBV18; D gene: NA; CDR3 DNA: TGTGCCAGCTCCGAGCAGTTGAACACTGAAGCTTTCTTT; CDR3 protein: CASSEQLNTEAFF
clone size: once; J gene: TRBJ2-3; V gene: TRBV15; D gene: NA; CDR3 DNA: TGTGCCACCAGCAGAGATACAGGAGCTAGCACAGATACGCAGTATTTT; CDR3 protein: CATSRDTGASTDTQYF
clone size: NA; J gene: TRBJ1-2; V gene: TRBV7-9; D gene: NA; CDR3 DNA: TGTGCCAGCAGCTTAGACAGGGTAGTTGGCTACACCTTC; CDR3 protein: CASSLDRVVGYTF
clone size: NA; J gene: TRBJ1-1; V gene: TRBV5-1; D gene: TRBD1; CDR3 DNA: TGCGCCAGCAGCCCAGGGGGAAGGACTGAAGCTTTCTTT; CDR3 protein: CASSPGGRTEAFF
clone size: NA; J gene: TRBJ1-2; V gene: TRBV19; D gene: NA; CDR3 DNA: TGTGCCAGTAGTATAGAAATCAAGTCAGTCTATGGCTACACCTTC; CDR3 protein: CASSIEIKSVYGYTF
clone size: NA; J gene: TRBJ2-7; V gene: TRBV6-5; D gene: TRBD2; CDR3 DNA: TGTGCCAGCAGTTATGGGACTAGCGGATCCTACGAGCAGTACTTC; CDR3 protein: CASSYGTSGSYEQYF
clone size: NA; J gene: TRBJ2-2; V gene: TRBV14; D gene: NA; CDR3 DNA: TGTGCCAGCAGCCCCCGGCAAGGTTTGTTGACCGGGGAGCTGTTTTTT; CDR3 protein: CASSPRQGLLTGELFF